In this sample, the clone carrying this T cell receptor beta chain turned up a few times. The data stem from a study of blood T cell repertoires in COVID-19. Study members were between about 18 and 95 years old and lived in 20 to 30 US regions. This CDR3 region has 15 residues. The V segment lost 4 bases and the J segment 8 bases; nucleotides outside the gene matches: 10. Per the germline V gene, CDR1 is SEHNR and CDR2 is FQNEAQ (reference sequence). This table comes from immunoSEQ multiplex PCR, and its TCRdb copy is limited to in-frame clones, with some not included. There are around 190,000 clones in the sample; roughly 90% occur only once, and about a tenth lies in the top ten.

This TCR was sampled from a man between 18 and 29 years old with acute COVID-19. V usage is TRBV7-9 and J usage is TRBJ1-4; 7 nucleotides line up with TRBD1. The material sequenced was PBMCs or T cells enriched from blood (not recorded which). CDR3 sequence (DNA): TGTGCCAGCAGCTACGGGACAGCTGGCGGCGAAAAACTGTTTTTT. It is translated as CASSYGTAGGEKLFF.